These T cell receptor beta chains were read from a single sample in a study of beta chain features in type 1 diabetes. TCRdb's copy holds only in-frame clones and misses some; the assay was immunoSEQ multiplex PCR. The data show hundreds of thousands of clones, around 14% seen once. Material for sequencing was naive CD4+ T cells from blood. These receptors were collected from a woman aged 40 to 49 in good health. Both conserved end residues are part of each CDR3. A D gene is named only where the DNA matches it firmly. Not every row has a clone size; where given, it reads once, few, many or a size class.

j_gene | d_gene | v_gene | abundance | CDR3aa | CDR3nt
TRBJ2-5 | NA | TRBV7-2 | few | CASSLEGVRETQYF | TGTGCCAGCAGCTTGGAAGGGGTGCGAGAGACCCAGTACTTC
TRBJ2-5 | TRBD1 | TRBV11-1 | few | CASSFGQGAGETQYF | TGTGCCAGCAGCTTTGGACAGGGGGCGGGGGAGACCCAGTACTTC
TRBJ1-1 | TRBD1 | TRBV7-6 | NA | CASSSQGASEAFF | TGTGCCAGCAGCTCACAGGGGGCTTCTGAAGCTTTCTTT
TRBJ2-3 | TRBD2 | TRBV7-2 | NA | CASSLVAGGGDTQYF | TGTGCCAGCAGCTTAGTGGCGGGGGGGGGAGATACGCAGTATTTT
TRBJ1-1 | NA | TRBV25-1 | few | CASSESRQLNTEAFF | TGTGCCAGCAGTGAGTCAAGACAGTTGAACACTGAAGCTTTCTTT
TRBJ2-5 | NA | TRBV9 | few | CASSVDPTGEETQYF | TGTGCCAGCAGCGTAGACCCAACTGGTGAGGAGACCCAGTACTTC
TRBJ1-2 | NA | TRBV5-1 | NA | CASSFSVGGEYYGYTF | TGCGCCAGCAGCTTTAGCGTCGGTGGGGAATACTATGGCTACACCTTC
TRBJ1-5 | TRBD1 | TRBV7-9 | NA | CASSEDRTNQPQHF | TGTGCCAGCAGTGAGGACAGGACGAATCAGCCCCAGCATTTT
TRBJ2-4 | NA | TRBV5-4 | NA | CASSLGGGAVKNIQYF | TGTGCCAGCAGCTTGGGGGGCGGGGCTGTCAAAAACATTCAGTACTTC
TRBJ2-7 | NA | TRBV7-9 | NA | CASSPDQGGDEQYF | TGTGCCAGCAGCCCGGACCAGGGCGGAGACGAGCAGTACTTC